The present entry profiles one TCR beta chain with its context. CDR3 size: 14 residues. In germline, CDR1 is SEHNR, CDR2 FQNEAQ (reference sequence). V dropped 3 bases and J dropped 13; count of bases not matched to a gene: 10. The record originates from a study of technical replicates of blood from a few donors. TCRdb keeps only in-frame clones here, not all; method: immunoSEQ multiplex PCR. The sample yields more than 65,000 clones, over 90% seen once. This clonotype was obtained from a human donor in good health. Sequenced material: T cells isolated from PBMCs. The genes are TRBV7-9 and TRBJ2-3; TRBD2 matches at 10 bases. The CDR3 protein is CASSFLAPGLAKYF. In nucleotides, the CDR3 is TGTGCCAGCAGCTTCCTTGCCCCGGGACTAGCGAAGTATTTT.